One T cell receptor (beta chain) is described in this entry. Its antigen remains unknown. TCRdb called the 5' RACE reads again in MiXCR, with one record for every CDR3 protein. The sample lists 400,000 or so distinct CDR3 sequences; roughly 6.1% were seen once. The source of the sample is a study of T cells after yellow fever vaccination. The study's findings and limits: FACS-sorted repertoires could harbor abundant contaminating bulk-population clonotypes. Reappearing after the booster were most of the clones from primary vaccination (96% CD4, 85% to 90% CD8).

In germline, CDR1 is SGHRS, CDR2 YFSETQ. CDR3 length: 15 amino acids. The germline V and J ends were trimmed by 4 bases and 3 bases, with 11 bases remaining between them. The chain recombines TRBV5-1 with TRBJ2-6, with D tentatively TRBD1 (6 bases). The sequence was collected from a man aged 25-45 years who received the YFV17D yellow fever vaccine. The sequencing used PBMCs, collected 5 days after the yellow fever booster vaccination. The CDR3 sequence is CASSPNRVGANVLTF. In DNA form, the CDR3 reads TGCGCCAGCAGCCCCAACAGGGTTGGGGCCAACGTCCTGACTTTC.